The 8 T cell receptor beta chains below come from one sample, sequenced in a study of blood T cells in healthy people across ages. For the second PCR, which ran for roughly 7 to 11 cycles, a sample-barcoded 5' primer and a J-beta primer mix were used. TCRdb ran MiXCR on the 5' RACE reads and lists one entry per CDR3 protein. The sample includes 790,000 or so distinct CDR3 sequences, roughly 50% seen only once; the top ten take roughly 25%. Sequencing was done on a sample of blood. The receptors here all came from a man between 40 and 49 years old in good health.

This clonotype was found once. The chain is built from TRBV3-1 and TRBJ1-4; TRBD1 might be the D (5 bases). The CDR3 is 14 amino acids. The V end was cut by 1 base, the J end by 8 bases, with 11 bases between. Germline V CDR1 and CDR2: LGHDT, YNNKEL (reference sequence). The CDR3 region is CASSQAWDGEKLFF. CDR3 nucleotide sequence: TGTGCCAGCAGCCAAGCTTGGGACGGGGAAAAACTGTTTTTT.

The CDR3 region is CSASPSSRADTQYF. DNA for the CDR3: TGCAGTGCTAGTCCGTCTAGCCGGGCAGATACGCAGTATTTT. The chain combines TRBV20-1 with TRBJ2-3; D perhaps matches TRBD2 (5 bases). Germline CDR1 is DFQATT and CDR2 is SNEGSKA (reference sequence). The CDR3 contains 14 residues. V was shortened by 3 bases and J by 4 bases, with 14 bases between the two germline ends.

This chain uses TRBV12-3 or TRBV12-4 with TRBJ1-2; 7 nucleotides line up with TRBD1. With 1 base clipped from V and 6 bases from J, the junction kept 5 bases outside the gene matches. This CDR3 has 14 residues. CDR3 region: CASSLVGGGNGYTF. CDR3 nucleotide sequence: TGTGCCAGCAGTTTAGTCGGAGGGGGCAATGGCTACACCTTC.

V and J are TRBV29-1 and TRBJ2-1, with D perhaps assigned TRBD1 or TRBD2 (5 bases each). CDR1 is SQVTM, CDR2 ANQGSEA, per germline. V lost 7 bases, J lost 9 bases, and 19 bases lay in between. The CDR3 extends over 13 amino acids. The CDR3 loop is CSGSGTASSEQFF. Written as DNA, the CDR3 is TGCAGCGGCTCCGGGACCGCATCCAGTGAGCAGTTCTTC.

In this sample, this clonotype turned up a few times. The V call is TRBV29-1, the J call TRBJ1-1; no reliable D call. V was shortened by 5 bases and J by 1 base, with 5 bases between the two germline ends. CDR3 length equals 11 residues. Germline V gene sequence: CDR1 SQVTM, CDR2 ANQGSEA. The CDR3 nucleotides read TGCAGCGTTTACAGGAACACTGAAGCTTTCTTT. Protein product: CSVYRNTEAFF. The variable domain in full, completed from reference TRBV29-1 and TRBJ1-1, reads SAVISQKPSRDICQRGTSLTIQCQVDSQVTMMFWYRQQPGQSLTLIATANQGSEATYESGFVIDKFPISRPNLTFSTLTVSNMSPEDSSIYLCSVYRNTEAFFGQGTRLTVV.

V and J are TRBV20-1 and TRBJ2-7; maybe TRBD2 (5 bases). Germline CDR1 is DFQATT and CDR2 is SNEGSKA (reference sequence). V was cut by 3 bases and J by 9 bases, with 24 bases left in between. CDR3 size: 15 residues. The CDR3 region has the DNA TGCAGTGCTAGCCCTATGGGTGAGGGTCTGGTACGGCAGTACTTC. This gives the protein CSASPMGEGLVRQYF.

This clonotype occurred a few times. The chain employs TRBV20-1 and TRBJ2-7, with TRBD2 identical over 9 bases. Unmatched junction bases numbered 2, after V lost 5 bases and J lost 0 bases. The CDR3 loop spans 13 amino acids. Germline assignment: CDR1 DFQATT and CDR2 SNEGSKA (reference sequence). The CDR3 bases are TGCAGTGCTCCGACTAGCGGCTCCTACGAGCAGTACTTC. Protein product: CSAPTSGSYEQYF.

The chain employs TRBV6-5 and TRBJ2-7; D unclear. Germline loops: CDR1 MNHEY, CDR2 SVGAGI. CDR3 size: 15 residues. V was shortened by 1 base and J by 7 bases, with 17 bases between the two germline ends. The CDR3 DNA sequence: TGTGCCAGCAGTTACTTATCTTTCCCGAAGCTGGAGCAGTACTTC. Its translation: CASSYLSFPKLEQYF.